This T cell receptor (beta chain) stems from a study of cytomegalovirus exposure and HLA in healthy donors. With 60 Vbeta and 13 Jbeta primers, the PCR was carried out. TCRdb's copy holds only in-frame clones and misses some; the assay was immunoSEQ multiplex PCR. The repertoire consists of under 200,000 clones, with 10% to 15% occurring once and the leading ten covering under 10%. Germline values: CDR1 SGHNT, CDR2 YYREEE (reference sequence). Trimming took 3 bases from V and 4 from J, leaving 14 bases between them. The CDR3 is 15 residues long. The sequencing sample was made of PBMCs. The receptor's source is a man aged 45-65 years in good health and CMV-seropositive. This chain links TRBV5-4 with TRBJ2-1; D gene unclear. As DNA, the CDR3 is TGTGCCAGCAGCTCGGAGTCCGCGAGGTACAATGAGCAGTTCTTC. It is translated as CASSSESARYNEQFF. The full variable domain, with the rest looked up from reference TRBV5-4 and TRBJ2-1, is ETGVTQSPTHLIKTRGQQVTLRCSSQSGHNTVSWYQQALGQGPQFIFQYYREEENGRGNFPPRFSGLQFPNYSSELNVNALELDDSALYLCASSSESARYNEQFFGPGTRLTVL.